A selection of T cell receptor beta chains follows, all from one sample in a study of T cells in Graves' hyperthyroidism and ophthalmopathy. TCRdb processed the multiplex PCR reads anew with MiXCR; each CDR3 protein has one entry. The table shows approximately 400,000 distinct CDR3 sequences, with 15% occurring only once. The specimen was blood. Source of these receptors: a woman aged 30 to 39 with Graves' hyperthyroidism. CDR3s include the opening cysteine and the closing phenylalanine or tryptophan. A D gene is named only where the DNA matches it firmly. Expanded clones are given a class, and other clones once, few, many or no size at all.

clone size: .
J gene: TRBJ2-7
D gene: TRBD1
V gene: TRBV4-2
CDR3 DNA: TGTGCCAGCAGCCAAGGAGGGGGCTTTGTTCCCGAGCAGTACTTC
CDR3 protein: CASSQGGGFVPEQYF

clone size: many
J gene: TRBJ2-1
D gene: .
V gene: TRBV27
CDR3 DNA: TGTGCCAGCAGTTTATTAGGACAACACAATGAGCAGTTCTTC
CDR3 protein: CASSLLGQHNEQFF

clone size: many
J gene: TRBJ2-5
D gene: TRBD2
V gene: TRBV7-2
CDR3 DNA: TGTGCCAGCAGCTTAGCGGCCGGGACTAGCGGGAGAGTGGGGGCCCAAGAGACCCAGTACTTC
CDR3 protein: CASSLAAGTSGRVGAQETQYF

clone size: many
J gene: TRBJ2-3
D gene: TRBD2
V gene: TRBV12-3/TRBV12-4
CDR3 DNA: TGTGCCAGCTGCAGGCGCGGAACGGGACTAGGAGCCACAGATACGCAGTATTTT
CDR3 protein: CASCRRGTGLGATDTQYF

clone size: many
J gene: TRBJ2-1
D gene: .
V gene: TRBV28
CDR3 DNA: TGTGCCAGCAGCCGGACCGTAAATCGACTATTAAACAATGAGCAGTTCTTC
CDR3 protein: CASSRTVNRLLNNEQFF

clone size: few
J gene: TRBJ2-1
D gene: TRBD2
V gene: TRBV5-1
CDR3 DNA: TGCGCCAGCAGCGCTTCTAGCGGGAAGGTTGTTGAGCAGTTCTTC
CDR3 protein: CASSASSGKVVEQFF

clone size: .
J gene: TRBJ2-3
D gene: TRBD1
V gene: TRBV7-9
CDR3 DNA: TGTGCCAGCAGCTTAGGGGTCGGCACAGGGGGCACAGATACGCAGTATTTT
CDR3 protein: CASSLGVGTGGTDTQYF

clone size: many
J gene: TRBJ2-3
D gene: .
V gene: TRBV20-1
CDR3 DNA: TGCAGTGCTAGAGATGACCTAGGGACCGCTAGCACAGATACGCAGTATTTT
CDR3 protein: CSARDDLGTASTDTQYF

clone size: .
J gene: TRBJ2-3
D gene: TRBD2
V gene: TRBV6-1
CDR3 DNA: TGTGCCAGCAGTCGACTAGCGGGAACAGTCGTGAGCACAGATACGCAGTATTTT
CDR3 protein: CASSRLAGTVVSTDTQYF

clone size: many
J gene: TRBJ2-3
D gene: TRBD2
V gene: TRBV7-2
CDR3 DNA: TGTGCCAGCAGCCATGGCCGGGCGGGAGATTGGGCAGATACGCAGTATTTT
CDR3 protein: CASSHGRAGDWADTQYF

clone size: many
J gene: TRBJ1-2
D gene: .
V gene: TRBV6-5
CDR3 DNA: TGTGCCAGCAGTTACTCGGTGGGAAGGGAAGGAGGCTACACCTTC
CDR3 protein: CASSYSVGREGGYTF

clone size: .
J gene: TRBJ2-7
D gene: TRBD1
V gene: TRBV24-1
CDR3 DNA: TGTGCCACCAGTCCTTCCAAAGATTCCGGGACAGGGGCCTACGAGCAGTACTTC
CDR3 protein: CATSPSKDSGTGAYEQYF

clone size: few
J gene: TRBJ1-5
D gene: TRBD1
V gene: TRBV19
CDR3 DNA: TGTGCCAGTAGTATGGGACAGCCGGAGCCCCAGCATTTT
CDR3 protein: CASSMGQPEPQHF

clone size: few
J gene: TRBJ2-3
D gene: TRBD1
V gene: TRBV5-5
CDR3 DNA: TGTGCCAGCAGCTCAGGGGACAGGGGGGACACAGATACGCAGTATTTT
CDR3 protein: CASSSGDRGDTDTQYF

clone size: .
J gene: TRBJ1-2
D gene: .
V gene: TRBV19
CDR3 DNA: TGTGCCAGTAGTATCGAACAGTATAACTATGGCTACACCTTC
CDR3 protein: CASSIEQYNYGYTF

clone size: many
J gene: TRBJ2-3
D gene: TRBD2
V gene: TRBV6-1
CDR3 DNA: TGTGCCAGCAGACAAGGACTAGCTACCACAGATACGCAGTATTTT
CDR3 protein: CASRQGLATTDTQYF

clone size: many
J gene: TRBJ2-1
D gene: .
V gene: TRBV28
CDR3 DNA: TGTGCCAGCAGTCCTGACCCGGGATCGGACAATGAGCAGTTCTTC
CDR3 protein: CASSPDPGSDNEQFF

clone size: .
J gene: TRBJ1-5
D gene: .
V gene: TRBV24-1
CDR3 DNA: TGTGCCACGAGAGGAGGGTCCAATCAGCCCCAGCATTTT
CDR3 protein: CATRGGSNQPQHF

clone size: .
J gene: TRBJ2-3
D gene: .
V gene: TRBV2
CDR3 DNA: TGTGCCAGCAGCGTCCAGGGGATGACAGATACGCAGTATTTT
CDR3 protein: CASSVQGMTDTQYF

clone size: .
J gene: TRBJ2-7
D gene: TRBD2
V gene: TRBV5-6
CDR3 DNA: TGTGCCAGCAGGTTTGGACTAGCGGGAAACTACGAGCAGTACTTC
CDR3 protein: CASRFGLAGNYEQYF

clone size: .
J gene: TRBJ1-3
D gene: .
V gene: TRBV5-6
CDR3 DNA: TGTGCCAGCAGCTTGTTCGACAGGCGGGCTAATTCTGGAAACACCATATATTTT
CDR3 protein: CASSLFDRRANSGNTIYF

clone size: few
J gene: TRBJ2-3
D gene: .
V gene: TRBV19
CDR3 DNA: TGTGCCAGTCGGGCGGGGATAGGCACAGATACGCAGTATTTT
CDR3 protein: CASRAGIGTDTQYF

clone size: many
J gene: TRBJ2-5
D gene: TRBD1
V gene: TRBV7-7
CDR3 DNA: TGTGCCAGCAGCAGGACAGGGGGGAGAGAGACCCAGTACTTC
CDR3 protein: CASSRTGGRETQYF

clone size: many
J gene: TRBJ1-4
D gene: .
V gene: TRBV18
CDR3 DNA: TGTGCCAGCTCACCACTCTCCTCAACTAATGAAAAACTGTTTTTT
CDR3 protein: CASSPLSSTNEKLFF

clone size: .
J gene: TRBJ2-5
D gene: .
V gene: TRBV3-1
CDR3 DNA: TGTGCCAGCAGCCGAACGGGACCGCCAGAGACCCAGTACTTC
CDR3 protein: CASSRTGPPETQYF

clone size: few
J gene: TRBJ2-1
D gene: TRBD2
V gene: TRBV4-1
CDR3 DNA: TGCGCCAGCAGCCATATAGGGAGGGCCTTGATCGAAGAGCAGTTCTTC
CDR3 protein: CASSHIGRALIEEQFF

clone size: .
J gene: TRBJ2-3
D gene: .
V gene: TRBV2
CDR3 DNA: TGTGCCACCAACCGGGGCACAGATACGCAGTATTTT
CDR3 protein: CATNRGTDTQYF

clone size: few
J gene: TRBJ2-1
D gene: .
V gene: TRBV12-3/TRBV12-4
CDR3 DNA: TGTGCCAGCAGTTTACTCTCCTCCCGAGGGACTAATGAGCAGTTCTTC
CDR3 protein: CASSLLSSRGTNEQFF

clone size: many
J gene: TRBJ2-5
D gene: TRBD1
V gene: TRBV30
CDR3 DNA: TGTGCCTGGAGTGTAGGCAGGGGGCAGGAGACCCAGTACTTC
CDR3 protein: CAWSVGRGQETQYF

clone size: many
J gene: TRBJ1-2
D gene: TRBD1
V gene: TRBV6-1
CDR3 DNA: TGTGCCAGCAGAGCTCGACAGGGAGGGTACTACACCTTC
CDR3 protein: CASRARQGGYYTF

clone size: .
J gene: TRBJ2-3
D gene: TRBD2
V gene: TRBV9
CDR3 DNA: TGTGCCAGCAGCGATGGACTAGCGGGGTGGGGAGATACGCAGTATTTT
CDR3 protein: CASSDGLAGWGDTQYF

clone size: few
J gene: TRBJ1-1
D gene: .
V gene: TRBV19
CDR3 DNA: TGTGCCAGTAAAGCACACAGGGAACCGAACACTGAAGCTTTCTTT
CDR3 protein: CASKAHREPNTEAFF

clone size: .
J gene: TRBJ2-3
D gene: TRBD1
V gene: TRBV15
CDR3 DNA: TGTGCCACCAGCAACAGGACAGGGAAGAGAGCAGATACGCAGTATTTT
CDR3 protein: CATSNRTGKRADTQYF

clone size: many
J gene: TRBJ2-7
D gene: TRBD2
V gene: TRBV28
CDR3 DNA: TGTGCCAGCAGTTTCCGCGGGAGGAACACCCACGAGCAGTACTTC
CDR3 protein: CASSFRGRNTHEQYF

clone size: few
J gene: TRBJ1-1
D gene: .
V gene: TRBV28
CDR3 DNA: TGTGCCAGCAGTTTTTTACAGGTGAACACTGAAGCTTTCTTT
CDR3 protein: CASSFLQVNTEAFF

clone size: .
J gene: TRBJ2-7
D gene: TRBD2
V gene: TRBV4-2
CDR3 DNA: TGTGCCAGCAGCCAAGACGCGGGGGGAGCCGAGCAGTACTTC
CDR3 protein: CASSQDAGGAEQYF

clone size: many
J gene: TRBJ2-6
D gene: .
V gene: TRBV12-3/TRBV12-4
CDR3 DNA: TGTGCGTGCGTCGTGGACTCTGGGGCCAACGTCCTGACTTTC
CDR3 protein: CACVVDSGANVLTF

clone size: .
J gene: TRBJ2-7
D gene: .
V gene: TRBV11-2
CDR3 DNA: TGTGCCAGCAGCTTAGTGAGGGATAGGAGCTACGAGCAGTACTTC
CDR3 protein: CASSLVRDRSYEQYF

clone size: .
J gene: TRBJ2-7
D gene: TRBD2
V gene: TRBV30
CDR3 DNA: TGTGCCTGGAGTAAAGGCGGGAGCTCCTACGAGCAGTACTTC
CDR3 protein: CAWSKGGSSYEQYF

clone size: many
J gene: TRBJ2-3
D gene: TRBD2
V gene: TRBV27
CDR3 DNA: TGTGCCAGCAGGATAGCGGGAGTTGAGTCAGATACGCAGTATTTT
CDR3 protein: CASRIAGVESDTQYF

clone size: .
J gene: TRBJ1-6
D gene: .
V gene: TRBV5-1
CDR3 DNA: TGCGCCAGCAGCTTCATCACTGATCCTAATTCACCCCTCCACTTT
CDR3 protein: CASSFITDPNSPLHF

clone size: .
J gene: TRBJ2-6
D gene: TRBD2
V gene: TRBV30
CDR3 DNA: TGTGCCTGGAGTCGTCCGGGGGGGAACTCTGGGGCCAACGTCCTGACTTTC
CDR3 protein: CAWSRPGGNSGANVLTF

clone size: few
J gene: TRBJ2-1
D gene: TRBD1
V gene: TRBV7-2
CDR3 DNA: TGTGCCAGCAGCCAACTGACAGGGGTTAATGAGCAGTTCTTC
CDR3 protein: CASSQLTGVNEQFF

clone size: few
J gene: TRBJ1-2
D gene: TRBD1
V gene: TRBV2
CDR3 DNA: TGTGCCAGCAAGCGAGACAGGGGGGGTAGCTATGGCTACACCTTC
CDR3 protein: CASKRDRGGSYGYTF

clone size: many
J gene: TRBJ1-1
D gene: .
V gene: TRBV19
CDR3 DNA: TGTGCCAGTAGAGGCCACAGCGGAGACACTGAAGCTTTCTTT
CDR3 protein: CASRGHSGDTEAFF

clone size: .
J gene: TRBJ2-3
D gene: TRBD2
V gene: TRBV7-6
CDR3 DNA: TGTGCCAGCAGCGCAAAAACACCGGGACTAGGCCTAGATACGCAGTATTTT
CDR3 protein: CASSAKTPGLGLDTQYF

clone size: few
J gene: TRBJ2-2
D gene: .
V gene: TRBV10-3
CDR3 DNA: TGTGCCATCACCGAAGGGGCCGGGGAGCTGTTTTTT
CDR3 protein: CAITEGAGELFF

clone size: .
J gene: TRBJ2-7
D gene: TRBD2
V gene: TRBV6-2/TRBV6-3
CDR3 DNA: TGTGCCAGCAGACCGACTAGCGGGAACTACGAGCAGTACTTC
CDR3 protein: CASRPTSGNYEQYF

clone size: few
J gene: TRBJ2-2
D gene: TRBD2
V gene: TRBV10-2
CDR3 DNA: TGCGCCAGCAGTGTAGGACTAGCGGGACTCGGGGAGCTGTTTTTT
CDR3 protein: CASSVGLAGLGELFF

clone size: few
J gene: TRBJ2-1
D gene: TRBD2
V gene: TRBV7-6
CDR3 DNA: TGTGCCAGCAGGCCCAGCAGCGGGAGAGGAAATGAGCAGTTCTTC
CDR3 protein: CASRPSSGRGNEQFF